This note documents a single TCR beta chain sequence. Antigen specificity is unknown. Each CDR3 protein gets one entry after TCRdb re-called the 5' RACE reads with MiXCR. The sample consists of roughly 110,000 distinct CDR3 sequences, approximately 21% of them appearing once. The data are from a study of T-cell memory formation after mild COVID-19. Study-level information: In these data, TCR clusters were largely donor specific.

Germline CDR1 MGHDK, CDR2 SYGVNS. Trimming removed 6 bases from V and 6 bases from J, with 11 bases in between. This CDR3 region has 12 residues. Study-level points and caveats: Some SARS-CoV-2-responding clones were already detected in memory before infection. Those CD4+ clones that contracted were mainly in CM and EM (CD8+ ones in EMRA).

The chain is built from TRBV25-1 and TRBJ1-2; D is possibly TRBD1 (6 bases). The sequenced material came from PBMCs or a T cell subset sorted from them (not recorded which). This clonotype was sampled from a young man who had mild COVID-19 (a few samples of this study predate the infection). Cell type and time point are not known. CDR3 loop: CASRQGLNGYTF. CDR3 nucleotide sequence: TGTGCCAGCAGACAGGGACTGAATGGCTACACCTTC.